This entry features one T cell receptor (beta chain) sequence. Its antigen is not known. This specimen comes from a study of PD-1 blockade in classical Hodgkin lymphoma. Described time point: cycle 4 day 1 (C4D1), after more than five weeks of nivolumab. Brentuximab vedotin exposure varied among the patients, all of whom had relapsed after autologous stem cell transplantation. The J segment lost 3 bases and the V segment lost 4 bases, leaving 4 bases of the junction unmatched. CDR1 and CDR2 from the germline V gene are MGHRA and YSYEKL. CDR3 length: 14 amino acids. Study-level findings and limits: Newly diagnosed patients were reported to exhibit reduced baseline TCR diversity relative to healthy donors. It was among complete responders that baseline diversity resembled that of newly diagnosed patients.

Clones were sequenced by immunoSEQ multiplex PCR, and TCRdb holds only the in-frame ones, with some missing. The sample contains just under 65,000 clones, approximately 90% of which appear only once. The sample was peripheral blood mononuclear cells (PBMCs), taken before the fourth cycle of nivolumab. The sequence was obtained from a human donor with classical Hodgkin lymphoma. This chain links TRBV4-1 with TRBJ2-7; 9 bases line up with TRBD1. CDR3: CASSRDREIYEQYF. CDR3 DNA sequence: TGCGCCAGCAGCCGGGACAGGGAAATCTACGAGCAGTACTTC.